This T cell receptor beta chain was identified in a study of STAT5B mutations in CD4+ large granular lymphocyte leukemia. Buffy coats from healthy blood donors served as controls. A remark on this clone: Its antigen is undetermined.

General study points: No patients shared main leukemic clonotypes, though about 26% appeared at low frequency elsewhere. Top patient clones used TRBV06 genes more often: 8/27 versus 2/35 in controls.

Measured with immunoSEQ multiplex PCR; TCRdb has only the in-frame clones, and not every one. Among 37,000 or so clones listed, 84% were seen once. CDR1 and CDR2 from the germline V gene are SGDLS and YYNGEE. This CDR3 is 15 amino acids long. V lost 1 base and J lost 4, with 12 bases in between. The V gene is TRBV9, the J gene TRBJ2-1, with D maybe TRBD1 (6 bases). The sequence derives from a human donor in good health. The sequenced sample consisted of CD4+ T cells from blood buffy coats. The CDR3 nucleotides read TGTGCCAGCAGCGTACTTAATACAGGGTACAATGAGCAGTTCTTC. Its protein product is CASSVLNTGYNEQFF. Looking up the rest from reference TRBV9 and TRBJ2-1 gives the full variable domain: DSGVTQTPKHLITATGQRVTLRCSPRSGDLSVYWYQQSLDQGLQFLIQYYNGEERAKGNILERFSAQQFPDLHSELNLSSLELGDSALYFCASSVLNTGYNEQFFGPGTRLTVL.